This entry lists 5 T cell receptor beta chains sequenced from one sample in a study of human T cells and chemical hapten exposure. TCRdb re-analysed the RACE reads in MiXCR, keeping a single row per CDR3 protein. The data contain a few hundred thousand distinct CDR3 sequences, about 5% of them singletons. Sample time point: pre-sensitization, week 0. Specified treatment: therapeutic diphenylcyclopropenone sensitization with weekly scalp DPC. This material consisted of whole blood, taken in connection with sensitization to the hapten diphenylcyclopropenone (DPC). Receptors were obtained from a woman younger than 30 with alopecia areata. Some clones in this sample may be carry-over from other donors' samples.

This clonotype has a handful of counts. The V gene is TRBV5-4, the J gene TRBJ1-2; the D is unclear. The CDR3 is 15 residues long. CDR1 and CDR2 from the germline V gene are SGHNT and YYREEE (reference sequence). Trimming removed 6 bases at V and 2 bases at J, with 17 bases between. The CDR3 spells CASTYRRILNYGYTF. CDR3 nucleotides: TGTGCCAGCACCTATCGGAGGATTCTGAACTATGGCTACACCTTC. Complete variable domain (other parts from reference TRBV5-4 and TRBJ1-2): ETGVTQSPTHLIKTRGQQVTLRCSSQSGHNTVSWYQQALGQGPQFIFQYYREEENGRGNFPPRFSGLQFPNYSSELNVNALELDDSALYLCASTYRRILNYGYTFGSGTRLTVV.

This clonotype showed up many times. This chain links TRBV12-3 or TRBV12-4 with TRBJ2-1; D is undetermined. V gave up 0 bases and J gave up 5 bases, with 5 bases separating them. CDR3 length: 13 amino acids. As DNA, the CDR3 is TGTGCCAGCAGTTTAGCAGCCGACAATGAGCAGTTCTTC. This codes for CASSLAADNEQFF.

This clonotype has a count of ten or more. The chain employs TRBV7-8 and TRBJ2-5; the D gene is possibly TRBD2 (6 bases). With 5 bases removed from V and 3 bases from J, the gap between germline ends came to 22 bases. Germline CDR1 reads SGHVS; CDR2 reads FQNEAQ. The CDR3 consists of 17 residues. The CDR3 nucleotides are TGTGCCAGCAGCCGGGGACGGGCGGGGCACCAAAAAGAGACCCAGTACTTC. It is translated as CASSRGRAGHQKETQYF.

This clonotype was observed at least ten times. The chain recombines TRBV7-9 with TRBJ2-5; TRBD1 matches at 9 bases. The CDR3 consists of 14 residues. Losses at the gene ends were 4 bases for V and 3 bases for J; bases not matched to a gene: 3. Germline V gives CDR1 SEHNR, CDR2 FQNEAQ (reference sequence). Here the CDR3 reads CASSSDRGEETQYF. CDR3 nucleotide sequence: TGTGCCAGCAGCTCCGACAGGGGGGAAGAGACCCAGTACTTC.

This clonotype was recorded many times. The chain joins TRBV4-3 to TRBJ2-2, with 13 bases fitting TRBD2. Germline V lookup: CDR1 LGHNA, CDR2 YSLEER. The ends lost 1 base at V and 1 base at J; junction bases unmatched: 6. This CDR3 comprises 19 residues. CDR3 nucleotides: TGCGCCAGCAGCCAAGCAGGACTAGCGGGGGACTTGAACACCGGGGAGCTGTTTTTT. It specifies CASSQAGLAGDLNTGELFF.